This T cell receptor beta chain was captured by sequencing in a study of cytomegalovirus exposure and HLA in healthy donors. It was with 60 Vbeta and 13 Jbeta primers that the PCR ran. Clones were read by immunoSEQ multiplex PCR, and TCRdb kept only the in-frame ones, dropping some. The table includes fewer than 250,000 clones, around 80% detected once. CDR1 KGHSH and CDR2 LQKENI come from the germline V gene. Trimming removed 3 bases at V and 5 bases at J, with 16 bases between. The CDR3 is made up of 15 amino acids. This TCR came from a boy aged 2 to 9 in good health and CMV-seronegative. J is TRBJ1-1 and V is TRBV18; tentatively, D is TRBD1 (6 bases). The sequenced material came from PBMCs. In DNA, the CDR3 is TGTGCCAGCTCACCCGAAAGGGACATCGCTACTGAAGCTTTCTTT. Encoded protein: CASSPERDIATEAFF.